What follows are 12 T cell receptor beta chains derived from one specimen sequenced in a study of shared clonotypes between healthy human individuals. The repertoire was sequenced with immunoSEQ multiplex PCR; TCRdb's copy has only in-frame clones and lacks some. This sample has 650,000 to 700,000 clones; 90% occur once, and the top ten carry about a third. Sequencing was performed on memory CD8+ T cells from PBMCs. Indicated subset: CD45RO+ cells pooled with CCR7-negative TemRA cells. All receptors derive from a man between 18 and 35 years old in good health. Some clones in this sample may be carry-over from other donors' samples.

This CDR3 is CASSDTAGGEETQYF. The DNA of the CDR3 is TGTGCCAGCAGTGATACGGCAGGGGGGGAAGAGACCCAGTACTTC. The rearrangement joins TRBV2 to TRBJ2-5; the D gene could be TRBD1 or TRBD2 (7 bases each). The CDR3 extends over 15 amino acids. Germline V CDR1 and CDR2: SNHLY, FYNNEI. V was shortened by 3 bases and J by 3 bases, with 14 bases between the two germline ends.

With respect to this clone: The same CDR3 is also encoded by other DNA sequences in this sample. The chain is built from TRBV2 and TRBJ1-1; D remains unclear. Germline CDR1 reads SNHLY; CDR2 reads FYNNEI. The CDR3 contains 12 residues. Trimming cost V 4 bases and J 0 bases, with 3 bases left between them. CDR3 loop: CASSALNTEAFF. As DNA, the CDR3 is TGTGCCAGCAGTGCACTGAACACTGAAGCTTTCTTT.

The chain joins TRBV28 to TRBJ2-5; D is tentatively TRBD1 or TRBD2 (5 bases each). This CDR3 comprises 12 residues. Per the germline V gene, CDR1 is MDHEN and CDR2 is SYDVKM. The ends were cut back, 7 bases at V and 5 bases at J, with 11 bases in the middle. The CDR3 here is CASMGPLETQYF. The CDR3 DNA follows: TGTGCCAGCATGGGACCCCTGGAGACCCAGTACTTC.

For this clone: This same CDR3 is encoded by further DNA sequences in the sample. The chain uses TRBV9 and TRBJ1-1; D remains ambiguous. The V gene lost 0 bases and the J gene lost 0 bases, with 6 bases spanning the gap. The CDR3 sequence is 14 residues long. CDR1 and CDR2 (germline): SGDLS, YYNGEE. Here the CDR3 DNA reads TGTGCCAGCAGCGTAGGACGGTTGAACACTGAAGCTTTCTTT. The encoded protein is CASSVGRLNTEAFF.

This rearrangement joins TRBV30 to TRBJ2-7; the D gene could be TRBD1 or TRBD2 (5 bases each). The ends were cut back, 3 bases at V and 6 bases at J, with 6 bases in the middle. This CDR3 has 10 residues. Germline-derived CDR1 and CDR2 are GTSNPN and SVGIG (reference sequence). The CDR3, as DNA: TGTGCCTGGAGGGGGACCGAGCAGTACTTC. It translates to CAWRGTEQYF.

The rearrangement links TRBV11-2 to TRBJ2-7; possibly TRBD2 for D (6 bases). Germline values: CDR1 SGHAT, CDR2 FQNNGV. This CDR3 region has 12 residues. The V end lost 5 bases, the J end lost 6 bases, and 11 bases lay between the germline ends. CDR3 bases: TGTGCCAGCAGCACACTAGCTACCGAGCAGTACTTC. Translating gives CASSTLATEQYF.

This chain uses TRBV19 with TRBJ1-2; D possibly corresponds to TRBD1 (5 bases). With 5 bases removed from V and 5 bases from J, the gap between germline ends came to 15 bases. Germline assignment: CDR1 LNHDA and CDR2 SQIVND (reference sequence). The CDR3 consists of 14 residues. The CDR3 bases are TGTGCCAGTAGTTCCGGGACGGTCTCTTATGGCTACACCTTC. It codes for CASSSGTVSYGYTF. Complete variable domain (other parts from reference TRBV19 and TRBJ1-2): DGGITQSPKYLFRKEGQNVTLSCEQNLNHDAMYWYRQDPGQGLRLIYYSQIVNDFQKGDIAEGYSVSREKKESFPLTVTSAQKNPTAFYLCASSSGTVSYGYTFGSGTRLTVV.

The chain is built from TRBV7-2 and TRBJ2-5; TRBD2 matches 11 bases. Germline-derived CDR1 and CDR2 are SGHTA and FQGNSA. The length of the CDR3 is 16 residues. Trimming cost V 0 bases and J 2 bases; bases outside gene matches: 2. CDR3 residues: CASSLARLAGQETQYF. The CDR3 coding sequence is TGTGCCAGCAGCTTAGCTCGACTAGCGGGGCAAGAGACCCAGTACTTC.

V usage is TRBV28 and J usage is TRBJ1-4; TRBD1 matches at 7 bases. This CDR3 has 15 amino acids. V was pared by 10 bases and J by 5 bases, with 13 bases of the junction left unmatched. The germline CDR1 and CDR2 sequences are MDHEN and SYDVKM. DNA of the CDR3: TGTGCCACCCGTTTTTGGGACAGCGAAAATGAAAAACTGTTTTTT. Its protein is CATRFWDSENEKLFF.

Regarding this clone: The identical CDR3 is also encoded by other nucleotide sequences in the sample. This chain connects TRBV25-1 to TRBJ2-1; D call uncertain. This CDR3 has 12 amino acids. CDR1 is MGHDK, CDR2 SYGVNS, per germline. V lost 1 base and J 2 bases, leaving 0 bases between the germline ends. The CDR3 nucleotides read TGTGCCAGCAGTGAATCCTACAATGAGCAGTTCTTC. It specifies CASSESYNEQFF.

This rearrangement joins TRBV30 to TRBJ2-1; D is unclear. CDR3 length: 16 amino acids. Trimming took 0 bases from V and 0 from J, leaving 12 bases between them. Germline CDR1 GTSNPN, CDR2 SVGIG (reference sequence). CDR3 bases: TGTGCCTGGAGTGTACAAGCTCAGAGCTCCTACAATGAGCAGTTCTTC. It codes for CAWSVQAQSSYNEQFF.

This clone was recorded only once. V is TRBV28 and J is TRBJ2-7, with D possibly TRBD2 on 6 matching bases. Trimming removed 5 bases at V and 3 bases at J, with 14 bases between. The CDR3 has 14 amino acids. Germline V gives CDR1 MDHEN, CDR2 SYDVKM. The CDR3 loop reads CASSPGTRDYEQYF. CDR3 nucleotides: TGTGCCAGCAGTCCCGGGACGCGGGACTACGAGCAGTACTTC.